This TCR beta chain originates from a study of Graves' ophthalmopathy and Graves' hyperthyroidism listed by TCRdb under 2018. Background on the whole study: A patient counted as having stable hyperthyroidism if there was no progression to ophthalmopathy within 18 months of follow-up. In total, approximately 130 blood samples were TCR-sequenced: 40 to 45 ophthalmopathy, some 80 hyperthyroidism and roughly 17 hyperthyroidism-to-ophthalmopathy patients. For independent validation, a separate cohort was made up of around 18 hyperthyroidism patients plus 17 patients who later progressed from hyperthyroidism to ophthalmopathy. To explore V-J signatures distinguishing ophthalmopathy from hyperthyroidism, a discovery set of roughly 100 patients (43 ophthalmopathy, roughly 55 stable hyperthyroidism) was enrolled. Once sampling was done, hyperthyroidism patients were given methimazole at a starting dose of 30 mg daily, while ophthalmopathy patients were given high-dose intravenous methylprednisolone. TCR beta repertoire signatures were used to distinguish Graves' ophthalmopathy from Graves' hyperthyroidism and to predict progression to ophthalmopathy. In about 6 hyperthyroidism patients, T-cell repertoires of thyroid tissue and blood were compared. Points the paper makes about the study in general: In cross-validation, the 13-signature model distinguished ophthalmopathy from stable hyperthyroidism with more than 85% sensitivity and around 84% specificity, while in the test set the corresponding values were about 80% and 75%. In validation, the model predicted ophthalmopathy progression with about 70% sensitivity and roughly 72% specificity; approximately 12 predicted patients were CT-confirmed with GO in a median of around 6 months. Most expanded thyroid clonotypes with frequency above 0.001 were also detected in blood, suggesting blood repertoires may reflect the thyroid immune response. No statistical method was used to set the sample size in advance, and the investigators knew which group each participant was assigned to.

Comments on this clonotype: The specificity of this receptor is unknown. This may stem from a read error, because a much larger clone lies one nucleotide away.

The CDR3 goes from the cysteine to the phenylalanine over 15 residues. CDR3 DNA only is kept here, 45 bases in frame from base 1. The germline V gene sets CDR1 to SNHLY and CDR2 to FYNNEI. Relative to germline, V is 6 bases shorter and J is 9 bases shorter, with 24 bases between their ends. The hyperthyroidism patients were 18 to 65 years old and newly diagnosed, with a disease duration of less than 2 months. Patients with other autoimmune diseases, uncontrolled infections, pregnancy or lactation were excluded from the study. Diagnosis was based on clinical symptoms, serum thyroxine, TRAb, thyroid ultrasound and orbital computed tomography. Trizol reagent was used to extract the total RNA, and its quality was then checked on an Agilent 2100 Bioanalyzer. For repertoire sequencing, TCR beta CDR3 regions were amplified from RNA transcripts. A first-round RT-PCR used HTBI primers with the Qiagen OneStep RT-PCR kit, followed by a second-round multiplex PCR, size selection and purification. Libraries were sequenced paired-end with 100 bp reads on an Illumina HiSeq2000. On the study's bioinformatics: SOAPnuke was used to process the reads, throwing out any read that had adapters, had uncalled bases, had a mean Phred below 15, or lacked an exact constant-primer or identifier match. COPE v1.2.5 was used to merge the high-quality paired reads. Each unique nucleotide sequence was defined as a clonotype, and clonotypes were aligned to IMGT TRB V, D and J references with MiTCR v1.1. The analysis was limited to V-J combinations with a frequency above 0.0001, which together covered 99.2% of repertoires. For each V-J combination, a TCR clonal expansion and chaos score was defined as F50 clonal expansion divided by the chaos observed in the TCRdist matrix. Welch's t-statistics and random forest were used to narrow the features down to more than 10 V-J combinations, which were then fed into a naive Bayes classifier. The similarity between thyroid and blood repertoires was quantified using the Morisita-Horn index. TCRdb trimmed the raw reads at Q25, called clones with MiXCR and kept productive beta chains. One record per CDR3 amino acid sequence lists the most common genes and DNA. The V and J calls reflect TCRdb's pipeline rather than the authors' work. The sample includes 1 million to 1.3 million distinct CDR3 sequences, with roughly two fifths observed a single time. The ten largest clones capture around 10% of the sample.

The chain couples TRBV2 to TRBJ2-7, with TRBD2 perhaps the D gene, on 7 matching bases. The sequencing input was peripheral blood or thyroid tissue (not recorded which). The sequence came from an adult man with Graves' hyperthyroidism. The sequenced DNA is TGTGCCAGCAGGGCAACTGGCGGGGGCCTGCGGGGGCAGTACTTC. Its product reads: CASRATGGGLRGQYF.